The 17 T cell receptor beta chains below all came from one sample that was sequenced in a study of CD8 T cells in cerebrospinal fluid in Alzheimer's disease. TCRdb re-called the 10x single-cell sequencing reads and gives one entry per CDR3 protein, without DNA. The listing records about 1,200 distinct CDR3 sequences. Sequencing used cerebrospinal fluid. Receptors originate from a human donor with Alzheimer's disease.

This clonotype is classed as medium-sized (0.01 to 0.1%) by frequency. The chain joins TRBV15 to TRBJ1-2; no DNA is available, so the TRBD1 call from TCRdb remains unchecked. This CDR3 is 15 amino acids long. CDR1 is LNHNV, CDR2 YYDKDF, per germline (reference sequence). The CDR3 protein is CATSRATTGGYGYTF.

Frequency places this clonotype as medium-sized. V usage is TRBV6-6 and J usage is TRBJ1-5; the D call from TCRdb, TRBD1, cannot be confirmed without DNA. The germline V gene encodes CDR1 MNHNY and CDR2 SVGAGI (reference sequence). The CDR3 sequence is 15 residues long. This chain's CDR3 is CASSDRDRGIQPQHF.

This clonotype is large by frequency. This sequence joins TRBV14 and TRBJ2-7; TCRdb's D call, TRBD1, is unchecked because there is no DNA. The CDR3 loop spans 15 amino acids. Germline V lookup: CDR1 SGHDN, CDR2 FVKESK. CDR3 protein: CASSQFSGQGYEQYF.

This clonotype ranks as medium-sized in terms of frequency. The chain combines TRBV5-4 with TRBJ2-5. This CDR3 has 13 residues. Per the germline V gene, CDR1 is SGHNT and CDR2 is YYREEE (reference sequence). The CDR3 protein is CASSGQTQETQYF.

Its frequency marks this clonotype as medium-sized. The chain carries TRBV27 and TRBJ2-5; TCRdb calls TRBD2, which cannot be checked without DNA. Per the germline V gene, CDR1 is MNHEY and CDR2 is SMNVEV (reference sequence). The CDR3 is 13 residues long. The CDR3 reads CASSPGGRQTQYF.

This clonotype is labeled large based on frequency. The chain links TRBV5-1 to TRBJ2-7. The CDR3 consists of 13 residues. Germline loops: CDR1 SGHRS, CDR2 YFSETQ. Here the CDR3 reads CASSLLTKREQYF.

According to its frequency, this clonotype is medium-sized. This rearrangement joins TRBV5-1 to TRBJ2-3. CDR3 length: 15 residues. Looked up from germline, CDR1 is SGHRS and CDR2 is YFSETQ. The CDR3 is CASSLDGVSTDTQYF.

In terms of frequency, this clonotype is large. The CDR3 is CASSLTGAIYGYTF. The V call is TRBV7-9, the J call TRBJ1-2; TCRdb names TRBD1, which stays unverified in the absence of DNA. Per the germline V gene, CDR1 is SEHNR and CDR2 is FQNEAQ (reference sequence). This CDR3 region has 14 residues.

This clonotype is called medium-sized (0.01 to 0.1%) based on its frequency. The chain recombines TRBV5-6 with TRBJ2-5; TCRdb designates TRBD1, a call that cannot be tested without DNA. CDR3 size: 16 residues. Germline V lookup: CDR1 SGHDT, CDR2 YYEEEE. The CDR3 reads CASSLLGRGASETQYF.

V usage is TRBV18 and J usage is TRBJ2-7; the TCRdb D gene call, TRBD1, has no DNA to confirm it. The CDR3 consists of 11 residues. CDR1 and CDR2 from the germline V gene are KGHSH and LQKENI. CDR3 sequence reads: CASSPDSYQYF.

Its frequency marks this clonotype as large. This chain links TRBV5-1 with TRBJ2-3; TCRdb's D call, TRBD1, is unchecked because there is no DNA. The germline CDR1 and CDR2 sequences are SGHRS and YFSETQ. The CDR3 has 14 residues. The CDR3 loop is CASSLGTPTDTQYF.

This clonotype registers medium-sized (0.01 to 0.1%) by frequency. V gene TRBV3-1 combines with J gene TRBJ2-5; the TRBD1 assignment by TCRdb is unverifiable without DNA. This CDR3 has 16 amino acids. The germline V gene has CDR1 LGHDT and CDR2 YNNKEL (reference sequence). CDR3 residues: CASSQESAGPLWTQYF.

This clonotype registers large by frequency. The chain links TRBV9 to TRBJ2-1; checking the TCRdb D call of TRBD2 is not possible without DNA. The CDR3 loop spans 16 amino acids. Germline V gene lookup returns CDR1 SGDLS and CDR2 YYNGEE. The CDR3 sequence: CASSVAAGTLTNEQFF. Complete variable domain (other parts from reference TRBV9 and TRBJ2-1): DSGVTQTPKHLITATGQRVTLRCSPRSGDLSVYWYQQSLDQGLQFLIQYYNGEERAKGNILERFSAQQFPDLHSELNLSSLELGDSALYFCASSVAAGTLTNEQFFGPGTRLTVL.

Judged by frequency, this clonotype is medium-sized. The CDR3 is CASSYLPAVDRDLNYGYTF. The chain is built from TRBV6-2 or TRBV6-3 and TRBJ1-2; TCRdb returns TRBD1, unconfirmable since there is no DNA. Germline CDR1 MNHEY, CDR2 SVGEGT. This CDR3 region has 19 residues.

In terms of frequency, this clonotype is medium-sized. The J gene is TRBJ1-1, the V gene TRBV20-1. Germline CDR1 is DFQATT and CDR2 is SNEGSKA (reference sequence). There are 14 residues in the CDR3. The CDR3 protein is CSARGPQGSSGAFF.

This clonotype is identified as medium-sized (0.01 to 0.1%) from frequency. This chain links TRBV14 with TRBJ2-3. Germline CDR1 reads SGHDN; CDR2 reads FVKESK. The CDR3 runs to 13 residues. The CDR3 loop is CASSQGRWDTQYF.

Measured by frequency, this clonotype is medium-sized. This chain connects TRBV14 to TRBJ1-2. In germline, CDR1 is SGHDN, CDR2 FVKESK. The CDR3 is made up of 13 amino acids. The chain's CDR3 is CASSPHGGLGYTF.